Listed here is a single T cell receptor beta chain. This record belongs to a study of blood T cell repertoires in COVID-19. Study background: Sites across the United States, Italy and Spain contributed samples from acute and convalescent COVID-19. T cells, B-cell-depleted T cells, or PBMCs provided the cDNA or gDNA that served as material.

Per germline, CDR1 KGHSH and CDR2 LQKENI. V was clipped by 1 base and J by 7 bases, with 7 bases between them. The CDR3 spans 12 residues. Authors' processing steps: Nucleated cell number was recorded as an estimate derived from reference gene primer amplification. Some clones are missing from TCRdb's copy, which holds only in-frame ones; the method was immunoSEQ multiplex PCR. Clonal size and the V and J genes are those of that table, whereas D and trimming came from the DNA. The data contain roughly 80,000 clones, more than 75% of them singletons. This chain joins TRBV18 and TRBJ1-1, with D hard to call. The sequenced sample was peripheral blood. The sequence was obtained from a human donor in a cohort sampled during active COVID-19. Here the CDR3 reads CASSPLGSEAFF. The CDR3 nucleotides read TGTGCCAGCTCACCACTTGGGAGTGAAGCTTTCTTT.